The rows below give T cell receptor beta chains drawn from one sample of a study of cytomegalovirus exposure and HLA in healthy donors. Sequenced by immunoSEQ multiplex PCR; TCRdb stores in-frame clones only, minus some. The table records 130,000 to 150,000 clones, about 79% of them present only once. Sequencing used PBMCs. Receptors originate from a man in his forties in good health and CMV-seropositive. Each CDR3 is given with its conserved first and last residue. D genes are given only for firm matches. Clone size is shown for a subset of rows, as once, few, many or a class of expanded clone.

v_call: TRBV6-1
clone_size: NA
j_call: TRBJ2-7
d_call: TRBD1
cdr3_nt: TGTGCCAGCAGTTTAGCCTGGACAGGGGCGGTCGAGCAGTACTTC
cdr3_aa: CASSLAWTGAVEQYF

v_call: TRBV29-1
clone_size: NA
j_call: TRBJ2-1
d_call: TRBD2
cdr3_nt: TGCAGCGCCCTTAGCGGGAGTGGTGAGCAGTTCTTC
cdr3_aa: CSALSGSGEQFF

v_call: TRBV7-9
clone_size: NA
j_call: TRBJ2-7
d_call: TRBD2
cdr3_nt: TGTGCCAGCAGCCCGGGAGGGTGGGAGCAGTACTTC
cdr3_aa: CASSPGGWEQYF

v_call: TRBV5-1
clone_size: NA
j_call: TRBJ2-5
d_call: TRBD2
cdr3_nt: TGCGCCAGCAGCCTCCACATCAGCGGGGGGCCCCAAGAGACCCAGTACTTC
cdr3_aa: CASSLHISGGPQETQYF

v_call: TRBV11-2
clone_size: NA
j_call: TRBJ1-1
d_call: TRBD1
cdr3_nt: TGTGCCAGCAGCAAGTACAGGGGAGACACTGAAGCTTTCTTT
cdr3_aa: CASSKYRGDTEAFF

v_call: TRBV5-1
clone_size: NA
j_call: TRBJ1-1
d_call: NA
cdr3_nt: TGCGCCAGCAGCTTGGCTCAGGGGAACACTGAAGCTTTCTTT
cdr3_aa: CASSLAQGNTEAFF

v_call: TRBV5-1
clone_size: NA
j_call: TRBJ2-6
d_call: TRBD1
cdr3_nt: TGCGCCAGCAGCACGGGACAGGGGTGGTCTGGGGCCAACGTCCTGACTTTC
cdr3_aa: CASSTGQGWSGANVLTF

v_call: TRBV5-1
clone_size: NA
j_call: TRBJ2-2
d_call: TRBD1
cdr3_nt: TGCGCCAGCAGCTGGCCGACAGGGGACACCGGGGAGCTGTTTTTT
cdr3_aa: CASSWPTGDTGELFF

v_call: TRBV6-5
clone_size: NA
j_call: TRBJ2-7
d_call: NA
cdr3_nt: TGTGCCAGCACCCTAGGGGGGACAGCTGACTACGAGCAGTACTTC
cdr3_aa: CASTLGGTADYEQYF

v_call: TRBV18
clone_size: NA
j_call: TRBJ2-7
d_call: TRBD2
cdr3_nt: TGTGCCAGCTCACCCAACCCGGGGGGAGACTACGAGCAGTACTTC
cdr3_aa: CASSPNPGGDYEQYF

v_call: TRBV7-2
clone_size: NA
j_call: TRBJ2-5
d_call: NA
cdr3_nt: TGTGCCAGCAGCCAGGGCGAGACCGAGACCCAGTACTTC
cdr3_aa: CASSQGETETQYF

v_call: TRBV27
clone_size: NA
j_call: TRBJ2-1
d_call: TRBD1
cdr3_nt: TGTGCCAGCAGTTTTGTAGGGGGCCACAATGAGCAGTTCTTC
cdr3_aa: CASSFVGGHNEQFF

v_call: TRBV7-2
clone_size: NA
j_call: TRBJ2-1
d_call: NA
cdr3_nt: TGTGCCAGCAGCGCGAGCTCCTACAATGAGCAGTTCTTC
cdr3_aa: CASSASSYNEQFF

v_call: TRBV28
clone_size: NA
j_call: TRBJ1-5
d_call: NA
cdr3_nt: TGTGCCAGCAGTTCTGGGGGGGTTAGCAATCAGCCCCAGCATTTT
cdr3_aa: CASSSGGVSNQPQHF

v_call: TRBV27
clone_size: NA
j_call: TRBJ1-6
d_call: NA
cdr3_nt: TGTGCCAGCAGTTCTCGGGCAGGGGTTTATTCACCCCTCCACTTT
cdr3_aa: CASSSRAGVYSPLHF

v_call: TRBV9
clone_size: NA
j_call: TRBJ2-1
d_call: NA
cdr3_nt: TGTGCCAGCACCGTGGGGGGAGGCCTTTCTTCCTACAATGAGCAGTTCTTC
cdr3_aa: CASTVGGGLSSYNEQFF

v_call: TRBV7-9
clone_size: NA
j_call: TRBJ2-7
d_call: TRBD1
cdr3_nt: TGTGCCAGCAGCTTAACAGGGGGCTTCGACGAGCAGTACTTC
cdr3_aa: CASSLTGGFDEQYF

v_call: TRBV27
clone_size: NA
j_call: TRBJ2-7
d_call: NA
cdr3_nt: TGTGCCAGCAGTTCGCTTTTAAGCTCCTACGAGCAGTACTTC
cdr3_aa: CASSSLLSSYEQYF

v_call: TRBV5-1
clone_size: NA
j_call: TRBJ1-3
d_call: NA
cdr3_nt: TGCGCCAGCAGCTTAACTACAGGGAATAGTGGAAACACCATATATTTT
cdr3_aa: CASSLTTGNSGNTIYF

v_call: TRBV6-6
clone_size: NA
j_call: TRBJ2-7
d_call: NA
cdr3_nt: TGTGCCAGCAGTTACCTCGGGGGGCAGTACGAGCAGTACTTC
cdr3_aa: CASSYLGGQYEQYF

v_call: TRBV2
clone_size: NA
j_call: TRBJ2-7
d_call: TRBD2
cdr3_nt: TGTGCCAGCAGTGACCTAGCGGGAGTAACCGAGCAGTACTTC
cdr3_aa: CASSDLAGVTEQYF

v_call: TRBV11-1
clone_size: NA
j_call: TRBJ1-1
d_call: TRBD1
cdr3_nt: TGTGCCAGCAGTGCTGGGACAGGGGACACTGAAGCTTTCTTT
cdr3_aa: CASSAGTGDTEAFF

v_call: TRBV7-8
clone_size: NA
j_call: TRBJ2-1
d_call: TRBD2
cdr3_nt: TGTGCCAGCAGCTCGGGAGGCTTCTACAATGAGCAGTTCTTC
cdr3_aa: CASSSGGFYNEQFF

v_call: TRBV11-3
clone_size: NA
j_call: TRBJ1-2
d_call: NA
cdr3_nt: TGTGCCAGCAGCTTAGTTCCGGGGAACTATGGCTACACCTTC
cdr3_aa: CASSLVPGNYGYTF

v_call: TRBV27
clone_size: NA
j_call: TRBJ1-4
d_call: TRBD1
cdr3_nt: TGTGCCAGCAGGGGGACAGCAACTAATGAAAAACTGTTTTTT
cdr3_aa: CASRGTATNEKLFF

v_call: TRBV27
clone_size: once
j_call: TRBJ2-1
d_call: NA
cdr3_nt: TGTGCCAGCAACCTAAGGGGGGGCAAACCTAATGAGCAGTTCTTC
cdr3_aa: CASNLRGGKPNEQFF

v_call: TRBV4-3
clone_size: NA
j_call: TRBJ1-2
d_call: TRBD1
cdr3_nt: TGCGCCAGCAGCAGCTCGACAGGGGACTATGGCTACACCTTC
cdr3_aa: CASSSSTGDYGYTF

v_call: TRBV6-1
clone_size: NA
j_call: TRBJ1-4
d_call: TRBD1
cdr3_nt: TGTGCCAGCAGACACAGGGGGAAAAATGAAAAACTGTTTTTT
cdr3_aa: CASRHRGKNEKLFF

v_call: TRBV7-2
clone_size: NA
j_call: TRBJ2-2
d_call: NA
cdr3_nt: TGTGCCAGCAGCTTAGGATCGTCAGGGGTTCTAATCCGGGAGCTGTTTTTT
cdr3_aa: CASSLGSSGVLIRELFF

v_call: TRBV5-1
clone_size: once
j_call: TRBJ1-4
d_call: TRBD1
cdr3_nt: TGCGCCAGCAGCCCAGGGGGCGAGGGTGAAAAACTGTTTTTT
cdr3_aa: CASSPGGEGEKLFF

v_call: TRBV5-5
clone_size: NA
j_call: TRBJ1-6
d_call: NA
cdr3_nt: TGTGCCAGCAGCCTGGACACTGGGCATAATTCACCCCTCCACTTT
cdr3_aa: CASSLDTGHNSPLHF

v_call: TRBV29-1
clone_size: NA
j_call: TRBJ2-7
d_call: TRBD2
cdr3_nt: TGCAGCGTTGAAGGAGCGGGAGTGGACTCCTACGAGCAGTACTTC
cdr3_aa: CSVEGAGVDSYEQYF

v_call: TRBV30
clone_size: NA
j_call: TRBJ2-7
d_call: TRBD1
cdr3_nt: TGTGCCTGGAGTGGACAGGGTCACCAGTACTTC
cdr3_aa: CAWSGQGHQYF

v_call: TRBV28
clone_size: NA
j_call: TRBJ1-1
d_call: NA
cdr3_nt: TGTGCCAGCAACCAGTACAGGGAAGCTTTCTTT
cdr3_aa: CASNQYREAFF

v_call: TRBV11-2
clone_size: NA
j_call: TRBJ2-1
d_call: NA
cdr3_nt: TGTGCCAGCAGCTTAGCCCCCCCAGGAAGCTCCTACAATGAGCAGTTCTTC
cdr3_aa: CASSLAPPGSSYNEQFF

v_call: TRBV5-1
clone_size: NA
j_call: TRBJ2-1
d_call: TRBD1
cdr3_nt: TGCGCCAGCAGCTGGACAGGGGCTTCCTACAATGAGCAGTTCTTC
cdr3_aa: CASSWTGASYNEQFF

v_call: TRBV2
clone_size: once
j_call: TRBJ2-1
d_call: NA
cdr3_nt: TGTGCCAGCATGGCAGGGGCCTACAATGAGCAGTTCTTC
cdr3_aa: CASMAGAYNEQFF

v_call: TRBV27
clone_size: NA
j_call: TRBJ2-7
d_call: TRBD2
cdr3_nt: TGTGCCAGCAGCCCAGGACTAGCGGGAGTCGAGCAGTACTTC
cdr3_aa: CASSPGLAGVEQYF

v_call: TRBV7-2
clone_size: NA
j_call: TRBJ1-4
d_call: NA
cdr3_nt: TGTGCCAGCAGCCCCGGACAGACTAATGAAAAACTGTTTTTT
cdr3_aa: CASSPGQTNEKLFF

v_call: TRBV19
clone_size: NA
j_call: TRBJ1-2
d_call: NA
cdr3_nt: TGTGCCAGTAGTAGGGACCTCGGGACTTATGGTGGCTACACCTTC
cdr3_aa: CASSRDLGTYGGYTF

v_call: TRBV5-4
clone_size: NA
j_call: TRBJ1-1
d_call: TRBD1
cdr3_nt: TGTGCCAGCAGCATCGAACAGGGGCAGGCTTTCTTT
cdr3_aa: CASSIEQGQAFF

v_call: TRBV9
clone_size: NA
j_call: TRBJ2-1
d_call: TRBD2
cdr3_nt: TGTGCCAGCAGCATCGGGACTAGTTTTTACAATGAGCAGTTCTTC
cdr3_aa: CASSIGTSFYNEQFF

v_call: TRBV2
clone_size: NA
j_call: TRBJ2-1
d_call: NA
cdr3_nt: TGTGCCAGCAGCCCAACTGGGGGGGGCGTACCCCGTGAGCAGTTCTTC
cdr3_aa: CASSPTGGGVPREQFF

v_call: TRBV5-1
clone_size: few
j_call: TRBJ1-4
d_call: NA
cdr3_nt: TGCGCCAGCAGCTCCCCGGGGGGCGAACGGGAAAAACTGTTTTTT
cdr3_aa: CASSSPGGEREKLFF

v_call: TRBV7-9
clone_size: NA
j_call: TRBJ1-2
d_call: NA
cdr3_nt: TGTTCCAGCAGCCCACAGAGGGGACAAATCTATGGCTACACCTTC
cdr3_aa: CSSSPQRGQIYGYTF

v_call: TRBV2
clone_size: NA
j_call: TRBJ2-1
d_call: NA
cdr3_nt: TGTGCCAGTGAAATCACAGGGTACAATGAGCAGTTCTTC
cdr3_aa: CASEITGYNEQFF

v_call: TRBV10-3
clone_size: NA
j_call: TRBJ1-2
d_call: TRBD1
cdr3_nt: TGTGCCATCAGTGATTCCCGACAGGGAAGTCCTAACTATGGCTACACCTTC
cdr3_aa: CAISDSRQGSPNYGYTF

v_call: TRBV5-6
clone_size: few
j_call: TRBJ2-5
d_call: TRBD2
cdr3_nt: TGTGCCAGCAGCTTAGTGGCGGGGGGAAGGGAGACCCAGTACTTC
cdr3_aa: CASSLVAGGRETQYF

v_call: TRBV10-3
clone_size: NA
j_call: TRBJ2-7
d_call: TRBD1
cdr3_nt: TGTGCCATCAGCTCCCGGGACAGGGGTGACGAGCAGTACTTC
cdr3_aa: CAISSRDRGDEQYF

v_call: TRBV7-9
clone_size: NA
j_call: TRBJ2-7
d_call: TRBD2
cdr3_nt: TGTTCCAGCAGCTTAGCCCTAGCGGGGGCAGGGGAGCAGTACTTC
cdr3_aa: CSSSLALAGAGEQYF

v_call: TRBV6-5
clone_size: once
j_call: TRBJ1-1
d_call: TRBD1
cdr3_nt: TGTGCCAGCAGGCAGGGGGTCGGGACTGAAGCTTTCTTT
cdr3_aa: CASRQGVGTEAFF

v_call: TRBV19
clone_size: NA
j_call: TRBJ2-7
d_call: NA
cdr3_nt: TGTGCCAGCGCATACAGGTCCGCCTACGAGCAGTACTTC
cdr3_aa: CASAYRSAYEQYF

v_call: TRBV9
clone_size: NA
j_call: TRBJ1-2
d_call: NA
cdr3_nt: TGTGCCAGCAGCGTAGTTCCAGGGCTCCCCAACTATGGCTACACCTTC
cdr3_aa: CASSVVPGLPNYGYTF